What follows are 7 T cell receptor beta chains derived from one specimen sequenced in a study of blood T cell repertoires in COVID-19. Produced via immunoSEQ multiplex PCR; TCRdb's table is partial and in-frame only. The sample lists roughly 430,000 clones; 88% were seen once. The sample was PBMCs or T cells enriched from blood (not recorded which). These TCRs come from a woman aged 40 to 50 with acute COVID-19.

The chain recombines TRBV5-1 with TRBJ2-1; D remains ambiguous. This CDR3 region has 13 residues. V gave up 0 bases and J gave up 4 bases, with 5 bases separating them. The germline V gene has CDR1 SGHRS and CDR2 YFSETQ. DNA for the CDR3: TGCGCCAGCAGCTTGGGGGCATACAATGAGCAGTTCTTC. Protein: CASSLGAYNEQFF.

A single count supports this clone. This chain joins TRBV25-1 and TRBJ1-1; D remains unclear. Germline V lookup: CDR1 MGHDK, CDR2 SYGVNS. The CDR3 loop spans 11 amino acids. With 6 bases removed from V and 3 bases from J, the gap between germline ends came to 5 bases. The CDR3 reads CASRRDTEAFF. CDR3 DNA: TGTGCCAGCAGGAGAGACACTGAAGCTTTCTTT.

Turning to this clone: Other nucleotide sequences from this sample produce the same CDR3. The chain uses TRBV7-2 and TRBJ1-5, with D possibly being TRBD1 (6 bases). The CDR3 is 14 residues long. Germline V gene lookup returns CDR1 SGHTA and CDR2 FQGNSA. V lost 5 bases, J lost 1 base, and 9 bases lay in between. CDR3 nucleotide sequence: TGTGCCAGCAGCCTAGACAGGAGCAATCAGCCCCAGCATTTT. Translated: CASSLDRSNQPQHF.

The J gene is TRBJ1-4, the V gene TRBV4-2, with 9 bases identical to TRBD1. Looked up from germline, CDR1 is LGHNA and CDR2 is YNFKEQ. V dropped 1 base and J dropped 10; count of bases not matched to a gene: 19. This CDR3 contains 19 residues. The CDR3 spells CASSQGLLLRQGVPPKLFF. The DNA for the CDR3 is TGTGCCAGCAGCCAAGGTTTACTTTTGAGACAGGGGGTCCCTCCAAAACTGTTTTTT.

The chain couples TRBV6-5 to TRBJ1-1; D unresolved. The CDR3 totals 14 residues. CDR1 MNHEY and CDR2 SVGAGI come from the germline V gene. Trimming removed 6 bases at V and 6 bases at J, with 17 bases between. CDR3 sequence reads: CASSKQIIHSEAFF. The CDR3 DNA reads as TGTGCCAGCAGCAAACAGATTATCCACTCTGAAGCTTTCTTT.

The chain couples TRBV27 to TRBJ2-7; no firm D call. The CDR3 covers 14 residues. V gave up 3 bases and J gave up 0 bases, with 9 bases separating them. Per the germline V gene, CDR1 is MNHEY and CDR2 is SMNVEV (reference sequence). CDR3: CASSLYSSSYEQYF. The CDR3 DNA reads as TGTGCCAGCAGTTTGTACAGTAGCTCCTACGAGCAGTACTTC.

The chain recombines TRBV27 with TRBJ2-6; no clear D. V was trimmed by 2 bases and J by 0 bases, leaving 5 bases between them. Germline V gene sequence: CDR1 MNHEY, CDR2 SMNVEV (reference sequence). The CDR3 covers 15 residues. This CDR3 reads CASSLHSSGANVLTF. The CDR3 DNA follows: TGTGCCAGCAGTTTACACAGCTCTGGGGCCAACGTCCTGACTTTC.